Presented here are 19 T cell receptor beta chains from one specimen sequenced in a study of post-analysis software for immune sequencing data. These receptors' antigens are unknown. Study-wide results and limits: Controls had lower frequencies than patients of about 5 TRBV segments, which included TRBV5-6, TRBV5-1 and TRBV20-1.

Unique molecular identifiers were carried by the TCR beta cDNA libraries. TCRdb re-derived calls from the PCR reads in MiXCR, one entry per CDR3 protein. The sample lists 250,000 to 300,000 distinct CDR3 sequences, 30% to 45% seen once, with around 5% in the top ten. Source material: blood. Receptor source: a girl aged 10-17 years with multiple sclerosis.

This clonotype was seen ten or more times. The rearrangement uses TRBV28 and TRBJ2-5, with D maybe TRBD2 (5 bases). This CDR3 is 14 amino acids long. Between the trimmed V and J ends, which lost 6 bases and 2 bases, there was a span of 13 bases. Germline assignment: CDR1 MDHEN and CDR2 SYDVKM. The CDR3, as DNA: TGTGCCAGCAGGAAAGGGAGTTTTCAAGAGACCCAGTACTTC. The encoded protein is CASRKGSFQETQYF.

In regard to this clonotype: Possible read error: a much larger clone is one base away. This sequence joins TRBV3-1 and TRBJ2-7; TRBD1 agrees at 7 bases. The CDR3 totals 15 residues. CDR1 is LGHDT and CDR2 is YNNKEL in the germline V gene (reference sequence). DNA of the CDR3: TGTGCCGGCAGCCCAACACGGGACAGCTCCTACGAGCAGTACTTC. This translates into CAGSPTRDSSYEQYF.

For the CDR3, the DNA is TGTGCCAGCAGCAGAACAGGGGGCGCGGGCACTGAAGCTTTCTTT. Its protein is CASSRTGGAGTEAFF. The V gene is TRBV7-3, the J gene TRBJ1-1; 9 bases agree with TRBD1. Germline V gene sequence: CDR1 SGHTA, CDR2 FQGTGA. The length of the CDR3 is 15 residues. J gave up 4 bases and V 5 bases, and 8 bases lay outside the gene matches.

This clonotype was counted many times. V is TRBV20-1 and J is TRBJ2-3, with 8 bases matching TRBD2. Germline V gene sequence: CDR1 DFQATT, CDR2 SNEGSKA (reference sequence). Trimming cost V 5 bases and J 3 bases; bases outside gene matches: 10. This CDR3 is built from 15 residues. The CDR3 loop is CSAPPSGSKTDTQYF. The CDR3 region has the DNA TGCAGTGCTCCTCCCAGCGGGAGTAAGACAGATACGCAGTATTTT.

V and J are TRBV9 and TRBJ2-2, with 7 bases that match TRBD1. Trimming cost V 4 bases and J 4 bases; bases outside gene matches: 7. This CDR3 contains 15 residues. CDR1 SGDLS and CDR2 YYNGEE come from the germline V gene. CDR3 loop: CASSQDRVATGELFF. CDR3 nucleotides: TGTGCCAGCAGCCAAGACAGGGTAGCCACCGGGGAGCTGTTTTTT.

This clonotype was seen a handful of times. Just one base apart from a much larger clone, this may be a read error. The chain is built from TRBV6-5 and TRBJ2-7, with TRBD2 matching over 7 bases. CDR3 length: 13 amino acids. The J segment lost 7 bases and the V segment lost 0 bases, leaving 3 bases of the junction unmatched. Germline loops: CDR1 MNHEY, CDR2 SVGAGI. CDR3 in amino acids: CASSYSSSGEQYF. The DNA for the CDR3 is TGTGCCAGCAGTTACTCCAGTAGCGGGGAGCAGTACTTC.

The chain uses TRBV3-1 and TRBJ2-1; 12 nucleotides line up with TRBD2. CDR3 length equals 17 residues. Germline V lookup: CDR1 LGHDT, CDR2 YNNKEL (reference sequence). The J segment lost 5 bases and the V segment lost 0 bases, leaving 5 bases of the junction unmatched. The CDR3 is CASSQERLAGGDNEQFF. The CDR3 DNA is TGTGCCAGCAGCCAAGAACGGCTAGCGGGAGGGGACAATGAGCAGTTCTTC.

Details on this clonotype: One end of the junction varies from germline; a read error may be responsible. The CDR3 protein is CAGSGRGSSRDEQFF. CDR3 in DNA: TGTGCCGGCAGCGGCAGGGGGTCTAGCCGGGATGAGCAGTTCTTC. The rearrangement links TRBV11-2 to TRBJ2-1; 7 nucleotides line up with TRBD1. This CDR3 is built from 15 residues. Germline loops: CDR1 SGHAT, CDR2 FQNNGV.

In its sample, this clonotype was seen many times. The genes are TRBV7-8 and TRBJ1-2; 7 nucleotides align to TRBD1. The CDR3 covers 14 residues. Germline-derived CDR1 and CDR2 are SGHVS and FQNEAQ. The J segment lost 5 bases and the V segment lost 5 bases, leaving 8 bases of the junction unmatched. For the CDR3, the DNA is TGTGCCAGCAGCCGTGGACAGGAGATTTATGGCTACACCTTC. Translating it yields CASSRGQEIYGYTF.

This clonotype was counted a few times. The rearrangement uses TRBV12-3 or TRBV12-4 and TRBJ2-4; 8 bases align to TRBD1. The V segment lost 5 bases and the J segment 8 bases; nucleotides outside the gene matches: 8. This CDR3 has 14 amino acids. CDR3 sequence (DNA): TGTGCCAGCAGTCCCGGACAGGGCGGAGACATTCAGTACTTC. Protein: CASSPGQGGDIQYF.

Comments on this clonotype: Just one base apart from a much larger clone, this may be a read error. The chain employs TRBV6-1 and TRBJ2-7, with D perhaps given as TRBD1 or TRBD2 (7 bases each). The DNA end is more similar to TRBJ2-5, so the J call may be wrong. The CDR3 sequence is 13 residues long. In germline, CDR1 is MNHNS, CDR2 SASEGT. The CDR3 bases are TGTGCCAGCAGTTCCAGGGGGGGGCAGACCCAGTACTTC. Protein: CASSSRGGQTQYF.

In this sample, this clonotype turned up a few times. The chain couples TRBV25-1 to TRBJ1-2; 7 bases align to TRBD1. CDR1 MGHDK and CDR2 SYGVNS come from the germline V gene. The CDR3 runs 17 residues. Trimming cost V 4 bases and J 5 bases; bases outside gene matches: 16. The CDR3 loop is CASSGVPGGSGSYGYTF. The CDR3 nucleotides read TGTGCCAGCAGTGGGGTGCCAGGGGGAAGTGGGTCTTATGGCTACACCTTC.

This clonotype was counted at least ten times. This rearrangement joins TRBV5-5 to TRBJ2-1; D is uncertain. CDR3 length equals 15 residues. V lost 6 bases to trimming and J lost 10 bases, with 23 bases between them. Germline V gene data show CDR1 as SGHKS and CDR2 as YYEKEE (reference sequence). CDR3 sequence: CASTPRSISLGEQFF. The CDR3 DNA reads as TGTGCCAGCACCCCCCGCAGTATTTCTTTGGGGGAGCAGTTCTTC.

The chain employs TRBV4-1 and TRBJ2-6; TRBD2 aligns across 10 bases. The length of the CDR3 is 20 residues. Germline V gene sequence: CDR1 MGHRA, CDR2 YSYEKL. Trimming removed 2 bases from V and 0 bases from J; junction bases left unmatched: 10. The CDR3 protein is CASSQRLAGASSSGANVLTF. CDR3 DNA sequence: TGCGCCAGCAGCCAAAGGCTAGCGGGGGCTTCGAGCTCTGGGGCCAACGTCCTGACTTTC.

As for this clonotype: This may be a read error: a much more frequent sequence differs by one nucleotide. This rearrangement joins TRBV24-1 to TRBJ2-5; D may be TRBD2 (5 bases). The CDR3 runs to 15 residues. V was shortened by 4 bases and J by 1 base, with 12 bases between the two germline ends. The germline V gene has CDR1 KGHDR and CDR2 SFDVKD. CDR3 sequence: CATSDRAGVQETQYF. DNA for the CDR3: TGTGCCACCAGTGACCGAGCCGGGGTCCAAGAGACCCAGTACTTC.

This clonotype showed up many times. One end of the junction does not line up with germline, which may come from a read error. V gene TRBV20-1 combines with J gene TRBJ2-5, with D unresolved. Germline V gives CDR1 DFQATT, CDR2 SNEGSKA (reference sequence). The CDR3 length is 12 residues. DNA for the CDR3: TGCAGTGCCAGAGACACGCAAGAGACCCAGTACTTC. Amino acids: CSARDTQETQYF.

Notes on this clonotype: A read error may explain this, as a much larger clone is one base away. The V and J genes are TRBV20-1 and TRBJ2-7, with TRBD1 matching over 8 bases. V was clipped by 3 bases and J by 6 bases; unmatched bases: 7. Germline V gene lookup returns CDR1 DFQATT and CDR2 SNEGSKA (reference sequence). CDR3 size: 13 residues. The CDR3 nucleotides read TGCAGTGCTAGGATGGCAGGGGGCGGCGAGCAGTACTTC. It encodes CSARMAGGGEQYF.

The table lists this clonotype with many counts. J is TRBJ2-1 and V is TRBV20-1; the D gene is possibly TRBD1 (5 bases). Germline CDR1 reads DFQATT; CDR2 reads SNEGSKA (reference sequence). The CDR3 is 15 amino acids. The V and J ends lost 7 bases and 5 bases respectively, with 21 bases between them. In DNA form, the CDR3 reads TGCAGTGTCGACTCGACAGTAAAGACAGACAATGAGCAGTTCTTC. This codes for CSVDSTVKTDNEQFF.

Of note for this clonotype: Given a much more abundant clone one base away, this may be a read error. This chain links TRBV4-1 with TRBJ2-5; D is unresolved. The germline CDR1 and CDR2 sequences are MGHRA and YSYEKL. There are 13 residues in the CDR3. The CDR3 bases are TGCGCCAGCAGCCAAGAATATCAGGAGACCCGGTACTTC. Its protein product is CASSQEYQETRYF.